In this sample, the clone carrying this T cell receptor beta chain turned up many times. The antigen is undetermined. This record belongs to a study of T cells after yellow fever vaccination. Study in general: Where fractions had low cell numbers, libraries were prepared from them with the SMART-Seq v4 Ultra Low Input RNA kit. Study findings and constraints: By day 5 rather than day 15, the secondary response had peaked, though it was weaker.

5'RACE template switching added a universal primer site and UMIs to TCR cDNA. Using its own MiXCR run on the 5' RACE reads, TCRdb lists one record per CDR3 protein. Found here are approximately 120,000 distinct CDR3 sequences, around 7.4% of them singletons; the top ten hold around 2.3%. The germline CDR1 and CDR2 sequences are KGHSH and LQKENI. Trimming took off 0 bases at V and 1 base at J, with 12 bases between the two ends. CDR3 length: 16 residues. This receptor was obtained from a man aged 18 to 30 who received the YFV17D yellow fever vaccine. The V and J genes are TRBV18 and TRBJ1-1, with D perhaps matching TRBD1 (5 bases). The sample here was CD4+ T cells sorted from PBMCs, taken approximately 11 days after the first yellow fever vaccination. CDR3 amino acids: CASSPPLGTGNTEAFF. CDR3 in DNA: TGTGCCAGCTCACCACCGTTAGGGACGGGGAACACTGAAGCTTTCTTT.